The TCR beta chain described here comes from a study of OX40 agonist ivuxolimab in advanced cancers. This clone was seen only a few times. Here immunoSEQ multiplex PCR was the method, and the copy in TCRdb shows in-frame clones only, minus some. This table has roughly 60,000 clones, around 84% appearing once. The receptor was isolated from an adult with an advanced solid tumor such as melanoma, head and neck, liver or kidney cancer. Sequenced material: CD4+ or CD8+ T cells sorted from blood, taken in a trial of the OX40 agonist ivuxolimab.

This CDR3 is CASSEGGYGNTIYF. The CDR3 nucleotides read TGTGCCAGCAGTGAGGGGGGCTATGGAAACACCATATATTTT. This chain links TRBV2 with TRBJ1-3, with a tentative D call TRBD1 (6 bases). This CDR3 spans 14 amino acids. Between the trimmed V and J ends, which lost 3 bases and 3 bases, there was a span of 9 bases. The germline V gene encodes CDR1 SNHLY and CDR2 FYNNEI.